The rows below give T cell receptor beta chains drawn from one sample of a study of T cells in Graves' hyperthyroidism and ophthalmopathy. TCRdb re-called the multiplex PCR reads through MiXCR, storing one row per CDR3 protein. There are some 370,000 distinct CDR3 sequences in the sample; roughly a sixth occur only once, and almost 35% lies in the top ten. The sequencing sample was made of blood. The receptors originated from a woman under 40 with Graves' hyperthyroidism that later progressed to Graves' ophthalmopathy. Both conserved end residues are part of each CDR3. A D gene is named only where the DNA matches it firmly. The size of a clone is reported for some rows only, either as once, few or many, or as a class for expanded clones.

length,J,D,size,V,DNA,CDR3
14,TRBJ2-5,TRBD1,few,TRBV5-1,TGCGCCAGCAGCTTCCTGGACAGGGAGGAGACCCAGTACTTC,CASSFLDREETQYF
12,TRBJ1-1,NA,many,TRBV29-1,TGCAGCGTTGAATCGATGAACACTGAAGCTTTCTTT,CSVESMNTEAFF
11,TRBJ1-1,NA,few,TRBV29-1,TGCAGCGTTGACTTGGGGGCTGAAGCTTTCTTT,CSVDLGAEAFF
15,TRBJ2-7,NA,few,TRBV18,TGTGCCAGCGCAACCGGGACAAACCCCGTTTACGAGCAGTACTTC,CASATGTNPVYEQYF
15,TRBJ2-3,TRBD2,many,TRBV27,TGTGCCAGCAGTTTAGCGGGAGGAGCCCCAGATACGCAGTATTTT,CASSLAGGAPDTQYF
17,TRBJ1-5,NA,many,TRBV28,TGTGCCAGCAGTCTGAGTGAGAGACTCACTAGCAATCAGCCCCAGCATTTT,CASSLSERLTSNQPQHF
15,TRBJ2-3,TRBD1,many,TRBV10-2,TGCGCCAGCAGTGAGGTCGACAGGGGGCGTCATACGCAGTATTTT,CASSEVDRGRHTQYF
15,TRBJ1-2,TRBD1,NA,TRBV2,TGTGCCAGCCTAGATGGACAGGGAGGGGGCTATGGCTACACCTTC,CASLDGQGGGYGYTF
14,TRBJ2-1,NA,few,TRBV6-5,TGTGCCAGCAGTTACTCGACTAGTGCCAATGAGCAGTTCTTC,CASSYSTSANEQFF
15,TRBJ2-6,NA,NA,TRBV3-1,TGTGCCAGCAGCCAAGGAAACTCTGGGGCCAACGTCCTGACTTTC,CASSQGNSGANVLTF
15,TRBJ2-2,TRBD1,many,TRBV6-1,TGTGCCAGCAGTGTTGGGACAGGGGACACCGGGGAGCTGTTTTTT,CASSVGTGDTGELFF
14,TRBJ2-2,NA,many,TRBV2,TGTGCCAGCCGACTCACACCGAACACCGGGGAGCTGTTTTTT,CASRLTPNTGELFF
14,TRBJ2-5,NA,few,TRBV6-4,TGTGCCAGCAGGGAGTACCTCACTCAAGAGACCCAGTACTTC,CASREYLTQETQYF
12,TRBJ1-1,NA,many,TRBV30,TGTGCCTGGAGACAGCCGAACACTGAAGCTTTCTTT,CAWRQPNTEAFF
12,TRBJ1-2,NA,many,TRBV2,TGTGCCAGCAGGGCGGCTTACTATGGCTACACCTTC,CASRAAYYGYTF
15,TRBJ1-5,NA,few,TRBV7-2,TGTGCCAGCAGCGCCATGTCGGGGCGAAATCAGCCCCAGCATTTT,CASSAMSGRNQPQHF
16,TRBJ2-7,TRBD2,many,TRBV4-2,TGTGCCAGCAGCCAAGCTAGCGGGAGTAGGCACTACGAGCAGTACTTC,CASSQASGSRHYEQYF
14,TRBJ2-3,NA,many,TRBV11-3,TGTGCCAGCAGCGTAGGTGAGAGCACAGATACGCAGTATTTT,CASSVGESTDTQYF
15,TRBJ1-5,NA,many,TRBV12-3/TRBV12-4,TGTGCCAGCAGCAGGGTGGGGAATAGCAATCAGCCCCAGCATTTT,CASSRVGNSNQPQHF
13,TRBJ1-5,NA,many,TRBV4-1,TGCGCCAGCAGCCAAGATTGGGGTCAGCCCCAGCATTTT,CASSQDWGQPQHF
16,TRBJ2-2,NA,many,TRBV20-1,TGCAGTGCTAGACCCAAGGGGGACACTGACACCGGGGAGCTGTTTTTT,CSARPKGDTDTGELFF
15,TRBJ1-5,TRBD1,few,TRBV5-8,TGTGCCAGCAGCCGCGACAGGGCGGAGGATCAGCCCCAGCATTTT,CASSRDRAEDQPQHF
14,TRBJ1-1,NA,many,TRBV11-2,TGTGCCAGCAGCTTCCAAGGGGGTTCGGCTGAAGCTTTCTTT,CASSFQGGSAEAFF
18,TRBJ1-3,NA,NA,TRBV7-9,TGTGCCAGCAGCCAGGCCCGGGGTTCGGGACCCCCTGGAAACACCATATATTTT,CASSQARGSGPPGNTIYF
15,TRBJ1-1,NA,few,TRBV2,TGTGCCAGCAGTGAAGCGGACAACACGAACACTGAAGCTTTCTTT,CASSEADNTNTEAFF
13,TRBJ2-5,NA,many,TRBV12-3/TRBV12-4,TGTGCCAGCAGTTGGTCGGGGCAGCAGACCCAGTACTTC,CASSWSGQQTQYF
15,TRBJ1-1,NA,few,TRBV15,TGTGCCACCAGCAGAGATCGGGGTTGGAACACTGAAGCTTTCTTT,CATSRDRGWNTEAFF
14,TRBJ1-5,NA,NA,TRBV27,TGTGCCAGCACCCCTGCAGGGGCGGGTCAGCCCCAGCATTTT,CASTPAGAGQPQHF
15,TRBJ1-5,NA,many,TRBV28,TGTGCCAGCAGAAATCGGGGGTATAGCAATCAGCCCCAGCATTTT,CASRNRGYSNQPQHF
16,TRBJ2-5,NA,many,TRBV28,TGTGCCAGCAGTTTTGGGCTAGGCGGGGGCGGGGAGACCCAGTACTTC,CASSFGLGGGGETQYF
12,TRBJ2-1,NA,few,TRBV11-2,TGTGCCAGCGGCGGAGTCTACAATGAGCAGTTCTTC,CASGGVYNEQFF
16,TRBJ2-5,NA,NA,TRBV4-1,TGCGCCAGCAGCCAAGAAGGAGGGGTCCGCTGGGAGACCCAGTACTTC,CASSQEGGVRWETQYF
16,TRBJ2-1,TRBD2,many,TRBV11-2,TGTGCCAGCAGCTTGCACGCGGGCGGGAGCGACAATGAGCAGTTCTTC,CASSLHAGGSDNEQFF
13,TRBJ1-2,TRBD1,NA,TRBV29-1,TGCAGCGTCGCGACAGGGACCGTCTATGGCTACACCTTC,CSVATGTVYGYTF
13,TRBJ2-3,NA,few,TRBV28,TGTGCCAGCATAGACTTCGACACAGATACGCAGTATTTT,CASIDFDTDTQYF
14,TRBJ2-5,NA,NA,TRBV6-5,TGTGCCAGCGGTTACTCGGGGTTCCAAGAGACCCAGTACTTC,CASGYSGFQETQYF
18,TRBJ2-1,TRBD2,NA,TRBV7-9,TGTGCCAGCAGCTCGACCGGGACTAGCGGGAGGATAGGGAATGAGCAGTTCTTC,CASSSTGTSGRIGNEQFF
16,TRBJ2-2,NA,few,TRBV4-1,TGCGCCAGCAGCCAAGTTTCACAGGGAGGTACCGGGGAGCTGTTTTTT,CASSQVSQGGTGELFF
15,TRBJ2-5,NA,few,TRBV7-9,TGTGCCAGCAGCTTAGAAGGGGCGCGCAAAGAGACCCAGTACTTC,CASSLEGARKETQYF
12,TRBJ1-6,NA,many,TRBV25-1,TGTGCCAGCAGTGAATATCAGTCACCCCTCCACTTT,CASSEYQSPLHF
13,TRBJ2-7,NA,NA,TRBV3-1,TGTGCCAGCAGCAAAGAGATGGGGCCCGAGCAGTACTTC,CASSKEMGPEQYF
15,TRBJ1-2,NA,NA,TRBV11-2,TGTGCCAGCAGCTTGGCCCCGGGATTTAACTATGGCTACACCTTC,CASSLAPGFNYGYTF
12,TRBJ2-1,NA,few,TRBV5-6,TGTGCCAGCAACTCGGCCTGGACAAATCGGTTCTTC,CASNSAWTNRFF